The 26 T cell receptor beta chains below all came from one sample that was sequenced in a study of CDR3 diversity in severe acne. One entry per CDR3 protein results from TCRdb running MiXCR on the PCR reads. This repertoire shows 84,000 or so distinct CDR3 sequences, 45% to 55% found once; its top ten account for around a tenth. Source material: blood. These receptors all come from a male donor in good health, serving as a control.

The chain employs TRBV9 and TRBJ2-6; D is undetermined. V lost 6 bases and J 0 bases, leaving 10 bases between the germline ends. In germline, CDR1 is SGDLS, CDR2 YYNGEE. The CDR3 loop spans 15 amino acids. The CDR3 nucleotides read TGTGCCAGCACCCCAAGGGCCTCTGGGGCCAACGTCCTGACTTTC. It specifies CASTPRASGANVLTF.

J is TRBJ2-5 and V is TRBV29-1, with D perhaps TRBD2 (6 bases). The CDR3 is made up of 13 amino acids. The V end lost 4 bases, the J end lost 9 bases, and 18 bases lay between the germline ends. The germline V gene has CDR1 SQVTM and CDR2 ANQGSEA. DNA of the CDR3: TGCAGCGTTGGCGAGCGGGTTAATCAGCCCCAGTACTTC. Translating it yields CSVGERVNQPQYF.

In the case of this clonotype: The DNA is left out, because the CDR3 cannot be placed on it with certainty; the CDR3 is given as TCRdb lists it. V gene TRBV10-1 combines with J gene TRBJ2-3; the listed D gene, TRBD1, was not tested against the DNA. Counting both end residues, the CDR3 totals 15 amino acids. The germline CDR1 and CDR2 sequences are WNHNN and SYGVQD (reference sequence). The CDR3 sequence is CASSEFGGGTDTQCF.

A note on this clonotype: The junction does not match germline at one end; this may be a read error. CDR3 sequence reads: CASSQDLRDSTTTNEKLFF. CDR3 nucleotide sequence: TGCGCCAGCAGCCAAGATCTTAGGGACAGTACTACAACTAATGAAAAACTGTTTTTT. This chain joins TRBV5-5 and TRBJ1-4; 7 bases line up with TRBD1. This CDR3 spans 19 amino acids. Looked up from germline, CDR1 is SGHKS and CDR2 is YYEKEE (reference sequence).

In its sample, this clonotype was seen a few times. V usage is TRBV15 and J usage is TRBJ1-2; 8 nucleotides match TRBD1. The V gene's germline CDR1 is LNHNV and CDR2 YYDKDF (reference sequence). There are 13 residues in the CDR3. The ends lost 3 bases at V and 8 bases at J; junction bases unmatched: 5. The CDR3 sequence is CATSSRQGTGYTF. The CDR3 nucleotides are TGTGCCACCAGCAGCAGACAGGGGACCGGCTACACCTTC.

On this clonotype itself: The junction departs from germline at one end; a sequencing error may be responsible. This sequence joins TRBV5-1 and TRBJ2-5; no definite D call. CDR1 and CDR2 from the germline V gene are SGHRS and YFSETQ. This CDR3 spans 15 amino acids. The CDR3 sequence: CASSPGQVLGETQYF. The CDR3 bases are TGTGCCAGCAGCCCGGGCCAGGTCCTGGGGGAGACCCAGTACTTC. The variable domain in full, with the rest retrieved from reference TRBV5-1 and TRBJ2-5, is KAGVTQTPRYLIKTRGQQVTLSCSPISGHRSVSWYQQTPGQGLQFLFEYFSETQRNKGNFPGRFSGRQFSNSRSEMNVSTLELGDSALYLCASSPGQVLGETQYFGPGTRLLVL.

This clonotype has ten or more counts. The chain is built from TRBV12-3 or TRBV12-4 and TRBJ1-2; D remains unclear. CDR3 length: 11 amino acids. V lost 7 bases to trimming and J lost 4 bases, with 7 bases between them. DNA for the CDR3: TGTGCCAGCACGACTGGCTATGGCTACACCTTC. Encoded protein: CASTTGYGYTF.

The genes are TRBV27 and TRBJ1-6, with 8 bases that match TRBD1. This CDR3 is 17 amino acids long. In germline, CDR1 is MNHEY, CDR2 SMNVEV (reference sequence). The V and J ends lost 6 bases and 0 bases, in that order; junction bases with no gene match: 7. CDR3 protein: CASRWGTGTSYNSPLHF. The CDR3 DNA reads as TGTGCCAGCAGGTGGGGGACAGGCACCTCCTATAATTCACCCCTCCACTTT.

The chain employs TRBV19 and TRBJ1-2, with 8 bases lining up with TRBD1. The germline CDR1 and CDR2 sequences are LNHDA and SQIVND (reference sequence). J was trimmed by 4 bases and V by 5 bases; bases with no gene match: 9. The CDR3 is 15 residues long. Here the CDR3 DNA reads TGTGCCAGTAGTTTTGGGACAGGATTACCCTATGGCTACACCTTC. This translates into CASSFGTGLPYGYTF.

This clonotype was detected only a few times. The V gene is TRBV29-1, the J gene TRBJ1-5; perhaps TRBD1 as D (5 bases). The V gene's germline CDR1 is SQVTM and CDR2 ANQGSEA. The CDR3 runs to 16 residues. The V gene lost 6 bases and the J gene lost 2 bases, with 20 bases spanning the gap. CDR3 coding DNA: TGCAGCGTAAGAGACGCAGGGTTGGAGGGCAATCAGCCCCAGCATTTT. Translating gives CSVRDAGLEGNQPQHF.

This clonotype has a count of ten or more. The chain couples TRBV19 to TRBJ2-2; D possibly uses TRBD1 or TRBD2 (5 bases each). The CDR3 totals 15 residues. Germline loops: CDR1 LNHDA, CDR2 SQIVND (reference sequence). V lost 4 bases and J 0 bases, leaving 9 bases between the germline ends. CDR3 in amino acids: CASSTGTANTGELFF. The CDR3 coding sequence is TGTGCCAGTAGTACCGGGACCGCGAACACCGGGGAGCTGTTTTTT.

This clonotype was seen ten or more times. This CDR3 is CASSLFLDREAVDTEAFF. The CDR3 bases are TGTGCCAGCAGCTTGTTTCTGGACAGGGAAGCGGTCGACACTGAAGCTTTCTTT. V gene TRBV5-6 combines with J gene TRBJ1-1, with 8 bases aligning to TRBD1. Germline V gene lookup returns CDR1 SGHDT and CDR2 YYEEEE. The V segment lost 1 base and the J segment 3 bases; nucleotides outside the gene matches: 14. This CDR3 region has 18 residues.

A word on this clonotype: The junction departs from germline at one end; a sequencing error may be responsible. The chain's CDR3 is CATGREPTSGRGRETQYF. CDR3 DNA sequence: TGTGCCACCGGCAGGGAGCCGACTAGCGGGAGAGGAAGAGAGACCCAGTACTTC. The V gene is TRBV15, the J gene TRBJ2-5, with 12 bases identical to TRBD2. The CDR3 extends over 18 amino acids. Germline loops: CDR1 LNHNV, CDR2 YYDKDF (reference sequence). Variable domain in full (rest from reference TRBV15 and TRBJ2-5): DAMVIQNPRYQVTQFGKPVTLSCSQTLNHNVMYWYQQKSSQAPKLLFHYYDKDFNNEADTPDNFQSRRPNTSFCFLDIRSPGLGDTAMYLCATGREPTSGRGRETQYFGPGTRLLVL.

The chain combines TRBV6-1 with TRBJ2-3; D remains ambiguous. CDR3 length: 13 residues. Germline V CDR1 and CDR2: MNHNS, SASEGT. V was pared by 1 base and J by 4 bases, with 6 bases between. Here the CDR3 reads CASSEVSPDTQYF. CDR3 in DNA: TGTGCCAGCAGTGAAGTAAGCCCAGATACGCAGTATTTT.

This sequence joins TRBV2 and TRBJ2-7, with D hard to call. Trimming removed 4 bases at V and 6 bases at J, with 10 bases between. Germline V gene lookup returns CDR1 SNHLY and CDR2 FYNNEI. The CDR3 contains 12 residues. In nucleotides, the CDR3 is TGTGCCAGCAGTGCGCCTCGGACCGAGCAGTACTTC. Protein sequence: CASSAPRTEQYF.

This chain links TRBV6-2 or TRBV6-3 with TRBJ1-5, with D perhaps matching TRBD1 (5 bases). V was clipped by 6 bases and J by 5 bases, with 11 bases between them. CDR1 MNHEY and CDR2 SVGEGT come from the germline V gene. There are 13 residues in the CDR3. As DNA, the CDR3 is TGTGCCAGCAGCAGACAGTCCTATCAGCCCCAGCATTTT. Translated, it gives CASSRQSYQPQHF.

The chain links TRBV7-2 to TRBJ1-6; weak D call: TRBD1 (5 bases). Germline lookup yields CDR1 SGHTA and CDR2 FQGNSA. This CDR3 has 19 amino acids. V was cut by 2 bases and J by 7 bases, with 24 bases left in between. The CDR3 sequence is CASSLYGGLAGMDNSPLHF. The CDR3, as DNA: TGTGCCAGCAGCTTATACGGGGGACTAGCGGGAATGGACAATTCACCCCTCCACTTT. The variable domain in full, completed from reference TRBV7-2 and TRBJ1-6, reads GAGVSQSPSNKVTEKGKDVELRCDPISGHTALYWYRQSLGQGLEFLIYFQGNSAPDKSGLPSDRFSAERTGGSVSTLTIQRTQQEDSAVYLCASSLYGGLAGMDNSPLHFGNGTRLTVT.

This chain joins TRBV28 and TRBJ1-2; no clear D gene. This CDR3 is built from 10 residues. Germline V lookup: CDR1 MDHEN, CDR2 SYDVKM. V lost 8 bases and J lost 8, with 9 bases in between. The CDR3 sequence is CASGRTGYTF. The CDR3 bases are TGTGCCAGCGGACGGACGGGCTACACCTTC.

This clonotype was seen only a few times. A much more abundant neighbour one base away suggests this may be a read error. The chain joins TRBV14 to TRBJ1-6; D is ambiguous. Trimming stripped 1 base from V and 13 bases from J, with 8 bases between. Germline V gene sequence: CDR1 SGHDN, CDR2 FVKESK. The CDR3 runs 12 residues. The CDR3 spells CASSQGGQPLHF. DNA for the CDR3: TGTGCCAGCAGCCAAGGAGGGCAGCCCCTCCACTTT. Together with reference TRBV14 and TRBJ1-6, the CDR3 gives the full variable domain: EAGVTQFPSHSVIEKGQTVTLRCDPISGHDNLYWYRRVMGKEIKFLLHFVKESKQDESGMPNNRFLAERTGGTYSTLKVQPAELEDSGVYFCASSQGGQPLHFGNGTRLTVT.

Here the CDR3 DNA reads TGTGCCAGCAGCCAACAAATGAACACTGAAGCTTTCTTT. Translation: CASSQQMNTEAFF. This chain connects TRBV2 to TRBJ1-1; D is unclear. The length of the CDR3 is 13 residues. Germline-derived CDR1 and CDR2 are SNHLY and FYNNEI. V was trimmed by 6 bases and J by 0 bases, leaving 8 bases between them.

This sequence joins TRBV2 and TRBJ1-2; D remains ambiguous. The CDR3 has 13 amino acids. V shed 6 bases and J shed 0 bases, with 8 bases lying between them. The V gene's germline CDR1 is SNHLY and CDR2 FYNNEI. The chain's CDR3 is CASRRTANYGYTF. CDR3 DNA sequence: TGTGCCAGCAGGAGGACGGCTAACTATGGCTACACCTTC.

The sample holds one count of this clonotype. V and J are TRBV5-5 and TRBJ1-1; 8 nucleotides agree with TRBD1. The CDR3 totals 15 residues. Trimming took 2 bases from V and 4 from J; bases not matched to a gene: 7. Germline V lookup: CDR1 SGHKS, CDR2 YYEKEE (reference sequence). The CDR3 bases are TGTGCCAGCAGCTTAGCGACAGGGGCGAGCACTGAAGCTTTCTTT. This codes for CASSLATGASTEAFF.

This chain connects TRBV25-1 to TRBJ1-2; 10 positions agree with TRBD1. The CDR3 length is 14 residues. Looked up from germline, CDR1 is MGHDK and CDR2 is SYGVNS. V was pared by 5 bases and J by 10 bases, with 10 bases of the junction left unmatched. The CDR3 loop reads CASSFRDRGLVYTF. The CDR3 DNA is TGTGCCAGCAGTTTCCGGGACAGGGGTTTAGTCTACACCTTC.

The J gene is TRBJ2-5, the V gene TRBV5-1; 12 bases align to TRBD2. Germline CDR1 SGHRS, CDR2 YFSETQ. The length of the CDR3 is 14 residues. The V and J ends lost 4 bases and 5 bases, in that order; junction bases with no gene match: 3. The DNA for the CDR3 is TGCGCCAGCAGCCCTAGCGGGGGGGCCGAGACCCAGTACTTC. As protein: CASSPSGGAETQYF.

The J gene is TRBJ2-3, the V gene TRBV12-3 or TRBV12-4, with 12 bases that match TRBD2. The CDR3 extends over 15 amino acids. With 3 bases clipped from V and 5 bases from J, the junction kept 3 bases outside the gene matches. The CDR3 bases are TGTGCCAGCAGTTTCCTAGCGGGAGGGCGAGATACGCAGTATTTT. This gives the protein CASSFLAGGRDTQYF.

The chain couples TRBV2 to TRBJ2-3, with 9 bases lining up with TRBD1. The germline CDR1 and CDR2 sequences are SNHLY and FYNNEI. V trimming: 3 bases; J trimming: 3 bases; junction bases outside the gene matches: 10. The CDR3 covers 17 residues. In nucleotides, the CDR3 is TGTGCCAGCAGTGAGTCGGGACAGGGCGTCCGGACAGATACGCAGTATTTT. Its translation: CASSESGQGVRTDTQYF.